The subject of this entry is one T cell receptor beta chain. Its target is not known. The sample belongs to a study of T cells in localized non-small cell lung cancer. TCRdb's table, derived via immunoSEQ multiplex PCR, lists solely in-frame clones and lacks some. The table has 130,000 or so clones, around 90% seen once. Trimming took off 4 bases at V and 6 bases at J, with 15 bases between the two ends. The germline V gene has CDR1 GTSNPN and CDR2 SVGIG (reference sequence). There are 14 residues in the CDR3. The study's findings and limits: Uninvolved adjacent lung showed higher T cell clonality than tumor. A median of around 60 clones ranked among the top 100 in tumor appeared in adjacent lung.

This sequence joins TRBV30 and TRBJ2-2, with a possible D match to TRBD1 (5 bases). This sequence was found in a female donor of 60 years or more with stage I lung adenocarcinoma. Sample: peripheral blood, taken before any cancer treatment. DNA for the CDR3: TGTGCCTGGACCCCCGACAGAAACCCCGGGGAGCTGTTTTTT. Translation: CAWTPDRNPGELFF.